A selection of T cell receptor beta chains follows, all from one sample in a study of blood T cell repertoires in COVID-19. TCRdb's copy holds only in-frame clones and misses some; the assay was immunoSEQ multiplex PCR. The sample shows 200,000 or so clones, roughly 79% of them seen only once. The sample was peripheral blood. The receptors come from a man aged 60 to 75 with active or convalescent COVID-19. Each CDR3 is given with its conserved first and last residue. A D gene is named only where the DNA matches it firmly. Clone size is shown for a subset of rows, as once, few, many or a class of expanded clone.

CDR3 DNA: TGTGCCGTAAATAGCGAGAACTCCTACAATGAGCAGTTCTTC
CDR3 protein: CAVNSENSYNEQFF
D gene: NA
J gene: TRBJ2-1
clone size: NA
V gene: TRBV10-3
CDR3 length: 14

CDR3 DNA: TGCGCCAGCAGCTTGCAGGGTAATGGCTACACCTTC
CDR3 protein: CASSLQGNGYTF
D gene: NA
J gene: TRBJ1-2
clone size: NA
V gene: TRBV5-1
CDR3 length: 12

CDR3 DNA: TGTGCCAGCAGTCCACCCCGACAGGGGGCGAATTACTACGAGCAGTACTTC
CDR3 protein: CASSPPRQGANYYEQYF
D gene: TRBD1
J gene: TRBJ2-7
clone size: NA
V gene: TRBV27
CDR3 length: 17

CDR3 DNA: TGTGCCAGCAGGTCCCTACCGACTGCCGATACGCAGTATTTT
CDR3 protein: CASRSLPTADTQYF
D gene: NA
J gene: TRBJ2-3
clone size: NA
V gene: TRBV6-5
CDR3 length: 14

CDR3 DNA: TGTGCCAGCAGTTTCACAGGGGGCGGCAATCAGCCCCAGCATTTT
CDR3 protein: CASSFTGGGNQPQHF
D gene: TRBD1
J gene: TRBJ1-5
clone size: NA
V gene: TRBV6-5
CDR3 length: 15

CDR3 DNA: TGTGCCAGCAGCGTAGCACCCACGGACGAGCAGTACTTC
CDR3 protein: CASSVAPTDEQYF
D gene: NA
J gene: TRBJ2-7
clone size: NA
V gene: TRBV9
CDR3 length: 13

CDR3 DNA: TGTGCCAGCAGCTTATCGGCAGGTAACACAGATACGCAGTATTTT
CDR3 protein: CASSLSAGNTDTQYF
D gene: NA
J gene: TRBJ2-3
clone size: NA
V gene: TRBV7-9
CDR3 length: 15

CDR3 DNA: TGTGCCAGCAGTCCCTCGTCGGGACAGGGCACGTATGGCTACACCTTC
CDR3 protein: CASSPSSGQGTYGYTF
D gene: TRBD1
J gene: TRBJ1-2
clone size: NA
V gene: TRBV28
CDR3 length: 16

CDR3 DNA: TGTGCCAGCAGGCGACAGGGGTATGGCGAGCAGTACTTC
CDR3 protein: CASRRQGYGEQYF
D gene: TRBD1
J gene: TRBJ2-7
clone size: NA
V gene: TRBV2
CDR3 length: 13

CDR3 DNA: TGTGCCAGCTCACCATTACAACCCAACAAGAGGGATGGCTACACCTTC
CDR3 protein: CASSPLQPNKRDGYTF
D gene: NA
J gene: TRBJ1-2
clone size: NA
V gene: TRBV18
CDR3 length: 16

CDR3 DNA: TGTGCCTGGAGTCTCTTAGCAGGGGCCCAAGAGACCCAGTACTTC
CDR3 protein: CAWSLLAGAQETQYF
D gene: NA
J gene: TRBJ2-5
clone size: once
V gene: TRBV30
CDR3 length: 15

CDR3 DNA: TGTGCCAGCAGCTTAACGGCAGGGAACACTGAAGCTTTCTTT
CDR3 protein: CASSLTAGNTEAFF
D gene: NA
J gene: TRBJ1-1
clone size: few
V gene: TRBV7-3
CDR3 length: 14

CDR3 DNA: TGTGCCAGCTCCCAAAGGGACAGGGCCTCCTACGAGCAGTACTTC
CDR3 protein: CASSQRDRASYEQYF
D gene: TRBD1
J gene: TRBJ2-7
clone size: NA
V gene: TRBV18
CDR3 length: 15

CDR3 DNA: TGTGCCAGCAGTCCATTAACCCTCCGAAACAACGAGCAGTACTTC
CDR3 protein: CASSPLTLRNNEQYF
D gene: NA
J gene: TRBJ2-7
clone size: once
V gene: TRBV6-2/TRBV6-3
CDR3 length: 15

CDR3 DNA: TGCGCCAGCAGCCGCGGACTAGCGGGAGTAGGTGAGCAGTTCTTC
CDR3 protein: CASSRGLAGVGEQFF
D gene: TRBD2
J gene: TRBJ2-1
clone size: few
V gene: TRBV4-3
CDR3 length: 15

CDR3 DNA: TGTGCCAGCAGCCCCATGGGGGGCTCCTACGAGCAGTACTTC
CDR3 protein: CASSPMGGSYEQYF
D gene: NA
J gene: TRBJ2-7
clone size: NA
V gene: TRBV6-2/TRBV6-3
CDR3 length: 14

CDR3 DNA: TGTGCCAGCAGCTTATCCGGACTAGCGGGAGAGACCCAGTACTTC
CDR3 protein: CASSLSGLAGETQYF
D gene: TRBD2
J gene: TRBJ2-5
clone size: NA
V gene: TRBV11-2
CDR3 length: 15

CDR3 DNA: TGTGCCAGCAGCTCACAGGGTAGTCTAGACTACGAGCAGTACTTC
CDR3 protein: CASSSQGSLDYEQYF
D gene: NA
J gene: TRBJ2-7
clone size: NA
V gene: TRBV7-9
CDR3 length: 15

CDR3 DNA: TGTGCCAGCAGCGTAGAGCGGGAGGCCTACGAGCAGTACTTC
CDR3 protein: CASSVEREAYEQYF
D gene: TRBD2
J gene: TRBJ2-7
clone size: NA
V gene: TRBV9
CDR3 length: 14

CDR3 DNA: TGTGCCAGCAGCGAGACAGGGGACTACTCTGGAAACACCATATATTTT
CDR3 protein: CASSETGDYSGNTIYF
D gene: TRBD1
J gene: TRBJ1-3
clone size: NA
V gene: TRBV9
CDR3 length: 16

CDR3 DNA: TGTGCCAGTAGTATACCCCCAGGGTCGGGGGGATTTACCGGGGAGCTGTTTTTT
CDR3 protein: CASSIPPGSGGFTGELFF
D gene: TRBD2
J gene: TRBJ2-2
clone size: many
V gene: TRBV19
CDR3 length: 18

CDR3 DNA: TGCGCCAGCAGTCAAAACGGGGGGCGGTTTTACAATGAGCAGTTCTTC
CDR3 protein: CASSQNGGRFYNEQFF
D gene: NA
J gene: TRBJ2-1
clone size: NA
V gene: TRBV23-1
CDR3 length: 16

CDR3 DNA: TGTGCCACCATGACTAGCGGGAGGTTAGATACGCAGTATTTT
CDR3 protein: CATMTSGRLDTQYF
D gene: TRBD2
J gene: TRBJ2-3
clone size: NA
V gene: TRBV11-2
CDR3 length: 14

CDR3 DNA: TGTGCCAGCAGCCAAGTACCGGGAGCGGTCGGGGAGACCCAGTACTTC
CDR3 protein: CASSQVPGAVGETQYF
D gene: NA
J gene: TRBJ2-5
clone size: NA
V gene: TRBV14
CDR3 length: 16

CDR3 DNA: TGTGCCAGCAGCGCCTGGACTCAAGACACCCAATTT
CDR3 protein: CASSAWTQDTQF
D gene: NA
J gene: TRBJ2-3
clone size: once
V gene: TRBV7-9
CDR3 length: 12

CDR3 DNA: TGTGCCAGCAGCTTAGTGGCTAGCGGGTCGAGCTCCTACGAGCAGTACTTC
CDR3 protein: CASSLVASGSSSYEQYF
D gene: TRBD2
J gene: TRBJ2-7
clone size: few
V gene: TRBV7-2
CDR3 length: 17

CDR3 DNA: TGTGCCAGCAGCCCCGGGGGACCGACGCAAGGGCCCCAGCATTTT
CDR3 protein: CASSPGGPTQGPQHF
D gene: NA
J gene: TRBJ1-5
clone size: NA
V gene: TRBV9
CDR3 length: 15

CDR3 DNA: TGTGCCAGCAGTTACGACAGGGTCAACAATGAGCAGTTCTTC
CDR3 protein: CASSYDRVNNEQFF
D gene: TRBD1
J gene: TRBJ2-1
clone size: NA
V gene: TRBV6-4
CDR3 length: 14

CDR3 DNA: TGTGCCAGCCACGGGAGAGATTACAATGAGCAGTTCTTC
CDR3 protein: CASHGRDYNEQFF
D gene: NA
J gene: TRBJ2-1
clone size: few
V gene: TRBV28
CDR3 length: 13

CDR3 DNA: TGTGCCAGCAGCAGAGGACACCCCACTGAAGCTTTCTTT
CDR3 protein: CASSRGHPTEAFF
D gene: NA
J gene: TRBJ1-1
clone size: NA
V gene: TRBV9
CDR3 length: 13

CDR3 DNA: TGTGCCAGCAGCTTAGTGCTAACCCGGAGCTCCTACAATGAGCAGTTCTTC
CDR3 protein: CASSLVLTRSSYNEQFF
D gene: NA
J gene: TRBJ2-1
clone size: NA
V gene: TRBV7-8
CDR3 length: 17

CDR3 DNA: TGTGCCAGTAGTATCGCCAGAAGGAACACTGAAGCTTTCTTT
CDR3 protein: CASSIARRNTEAFF
D gene: NA
J gene: TRBJ1-1
clone size: few
V gene: TRBV19
CDR3 length: 14

CDR3 DNA: TGTGCCACCAGCAGACAGGGAACCTTTTCCTACGAGCAGTACTTC
CDR3 protein: CATSRQGTFSYEQYF
D gene: NA
J gene: TRBJ2-7
clone size: NA
V gene: TRBV15
CDR3 length: 15

CDR3 DNA: TGCGCCAGCAGCCAAGTAGAGCACCGAACTAATGAAAAACTGTTTTTT
CDR3 protein: CASSQVEHRTNEKLFF
D gene: NA
J gene: TRBJ1-4
clone size: NA
V gene: TRBV4-3
CDR3 length: 16

CDR3 DNA: TGTGCCAGCAGCCCGAGCGGGAGGGTTGGTGAGCAGTTCTTC
CDR3 protein: CASSPSGRVGEQFF
D gene: TRBD2
J gene: TRBJ2-1
clone size: NA
V gene: TRBV7-7
CDR3 length: 14

CDR3 DNA: TGTGCCAGCAGCGACACGACACTGTCCTACGAGCAGTACTTC
CDR3 protein: CASSDTTLSYEQYF
D gene: NA
J gene: TRBJ2-7
clone size: NA
V gene: TRBV5-4
CDR3 length: 14

CDR3 DNA: TGTGCCAGCAGTTTATCGAGCTTGGGGCTTTACGGCTACACCTTC
CDR3 protein: CASSLSSLGLYGYTF
D gene: NA
J gene: TRBJ1-2
clone size: few
V gene: TRBV27
CDR3 length: 15

CDR3 DNA: TGTGCCAGCAGCTCTACGACTAGCGGGAGGGGCAATGAGCAGTTCTTC
CDR3 protein: CASSSTTSGRGNEQFF
D gene: TRBD2
J gene: TRBJ2-1
clone size: NA
V gene: TRBV7-3
CDR3 length: 16

CDR3 DNA: TGTGCCAGCAGCTTAGAGGGACAGGGCTATTCACCCCTCCACTTT
CDR3 protein: CASSLEGQGYSPLHF
D gene: TRBD1
J gene: TRBJ1-6
clone size: NA
V gene: TRBV7-2
CDR3 length: 15

CDR3 DNA: TGTGCCAGCTCTCCCCAGGGGAATCAGCCCCAGCATTTT
CDR3 protein: CASSPQGNQPQHF
D gene: NA
J gene: TRBJ1-5
clone size: many
V gene: TRBV18
CDR3 length: 13

CDR3 DNA: TGTGCCAGCAGTGAAAACTTGGCGGGATCGGCGAACACCGGGGAGCTGTTTTTT
CDR3 protein: CASSENLAGSANTGELFF
D gene: NA
J gene: TRBJ2-2
clone size: many
V gene: TRBV6-1
CDR3 length: 18

CDR3 DNA: TGCAGTGTTCAGACAGGGTCTGGCTACACCTTC
CDR3 protein: CSVQTGSGYTF
D gene: TRBD1
J gene: TRBJ1-2
clone size: NA
V gene: TRBV20-1
CDR3 length: 11

CDR3 DNA: TGCAGCAGCGAAAGCACAGATACGCAGTATTTT
CDR3 protein: CSSESTDTQYF
D gene: NA
J gene: TRBJ2-3
clone size: NA
V gene: TRBV20-1
CDR3 length: 11

CDR3 DNA: TGTGCCTGGGCCAGGGGAACTAGCGGGAGTTCTGGGGAGCTGTTTTTT
CDR3 protein: CAWARGTSGSSGELFF
D gene: TRBD2
J gene: TRBJ2-2
clone size: NA
V gene: TRBV30
CDR3 length: 16

CDR3 DNA: TGTGCCAGCAGCTTGATCCCTGTGGGGCGGGAGTTCAACGAGCAGTACTTC
CDR3 protein: CASSLIPVGREFNEQYF
D gene: TRBD2
J gene: TRBJ2-7
clone size: NA
V gene: TRBV5-8
CDR3 length: 17